This TCR beta chain was recovered during a study of radiation and T cells in renal cell carcinoma. Time point indicated: blood 2 weeks post-SBRT. Documented treatment: 15 Gy SBRT to primary tumor, nephrectomy 4 weeks later. Germline V CDR1 and CDR2: SGHRS, YFSETQ. The CDR3 runs 15 residues. Trimming pared 4 bases from V and 5 bases from J, leaving 18 bases between. Only in-frame clones appear in the TCRdb table, and some are missing; sequencing was by immunoSEQ multiplex PCR. This sample yields some 58,000 clones, of which around 81% are seen a single time; roughly 7% belongs to the top ten. The clonotype was recovered from a man aged 60 to 75 with renal cell carcinoma. This sample comprised blood, obtained from a patient whose treatment included radiotherapy and nephrectomy. The chain employs TRBV5-1 and TRBJ1-2; maybe TRBD1 (6 bases). This CDR3 is CASSPDPGGFYGYTF. The CDR3 nucleotides read TGCGCCAGCAGCCCCGACCCGGGGGGCTTTTATGGCTACACCTTC.